Sequencing of this T cell receptor (beta chain) was carried out in a study of shared clonotypes between healthy human individuals. Points from the study as a whole: It was anticipated that sequencing depth would influence how many clonotypes donors shared. What limited the represented genetic and exposure-history diversity was the small number of donors. In general, naive subsets displayed greater estimated richness than memory subsets did.

Concerning this clone: Its matching antigen is unknown.

Assay: immunoSEQ multiplex PCR; the TCRdb copy retains only in-frame clones and omits some. The repertoire has about 1 million clones, roughly 70% of them found once; the top ten carry about 1.5%. CDR3 length: 14 residues. The germline CDR1 and CDR2 sequences are SEHNR and FQNEAQ (reference sequence). The receptor comes from a man between 18 and 35 years old in good health. The specimen was memory CD4+ T cells sorted from blood. Stated subset: CD45RA-negative fraction. The J gene is TRBJ2-6, the V gene TRBV7-9, with D possibly TRBD2 on 5 matching bases. The CDR3 nucleotides are TGTGCTAGCGAGCAAAGCTCTGGGGCCAACGTCCTGACTTTC. As protein: CASEQSSGANVLTF.